The T cell receptor (beta chain) under discussion was sequenced for a study of T cell repertoires in aging, cancer and after chemotherapy. As for the study in general: Chronic lymphocytic leukemia patients on fludarabine- or bendamustine-based regimens gave paired samples before and after chemotherapy.

This clonotype is categorized as medium-sized. The template was genomic DNA from peripheral blood, not RNA. A mixed TRB-A/B primer pool amplified rearranged TRB by multiplex touch-down PCR. TCRdb re-analysed the multiplex PCR reads in MiXCR, keeping a single row per CDR3 protein. This sample carries 5,500 to 7,000 distinct CDR3 sequences, under 25% of them seen once, and the ten largest clones take more than 2.5%. Germline assignment: CDR1 SQVTM and CDR2 ANQGSEA. CDR3 length equals 15 residues. V was pared by 5 bases and J by 4 bases, with 9 bases of the junction left unmatched. The sequence derives from a human donor with a blood cancer. Source material: blood. The V and J genes are TRBV29-1 and TRBJ2-7, with TRBD2 matching 12 bases. CDR3 nucleotide sequence: TGCAGCGTTAAGGCGACTAGCGGGGGTACTTACGAGCAGTACTTC. Amino acid sequence: CSVKATSGGTYEQYF.